This T cell receptor beta chain was documented in a study of blood T cell repertoires in COVID-19. Turning to the study itself: The samples span acute and convalescent COVID-19 from the United States, Italy and Spain. T cells, B-cell-depleted T cells, or PBMCs supplied cDNA or gDNA.

This CDR3 is 16 amino acids long. Germline-derived CDR1 and CDR2 are MGHDK and SYGVNS. The V gene end was trimmed by 3 bases and the J gene end by 7 bases; junction bases not matched to a gene: 8. Sequenced by immunoSEQ multiplex PCR; TCRdb stores in-frame clones only, minus some. There are about 50,000 clones in the sample; about 83% occur only once, and under 6% lies in the top ten. The sample was peripheral blood. The receptor was derived from a woman aged 55-70 years with acute or convalescent COVID-19. The rearrangement links TRBV25-1 to TRBJ1-4; 10 nucleotides match TRBD1. The CDR3 bases are TGTGCCAGCAGTGAGCCCCTCGGGGACAGGGGTGAAAAACTGTTTTTT. This codes for CASSEPLGDRGEKLFF.